This passage covers 21 T cell receptor beta chains from one sample sequenced in a study of T cells in localized non-small cell lung cancer. Assay: immunoSEQ multiplex PCR; the TCRdb copy retains only in-frame clones and omits some. The sample consists of about 16,000 clones, around 89% of them appearing once. The sequenced sample was peripheral blood, obtained before any cancer treatment. Receptor source: a male donor at least 60 years old with stage II squamous cell lung carcinoma.

The CDR3 protein is CASSSRIEAFF. The CDR3 region has the DNA TGTGCCAGCAGCTCCCGGATTGAAGCTTTCTTT. The rearrangement uses TRBV28 and TRBJ1-1; no clear D. Between the trimmed V and J ends, which lost 6 bases and 7 bases, there was a span of 9 bases. The CDR3 contains 11 residues. Germline V lookup: CDR1 MDHEN, CDR2 SYDVKM.

This rearrangement joins TRBV2 to TRBJ2-7; 7 bases are shared with TRBD1. V dropped 6 bases and J dropped 6; count of bases not matched to a gene: 11. The CDR3 spans 14 residues. The V gene's germline CDR1 is SNHLY and CDR2 FYNNEI. CDR3 protein: CASRDTPQGTEQYF. The CDR3 bases are TGTGCCAGCAGGGATACCCCACAGGGGACCGAGCAGTACTTC. Based on the CDR3 plus reference TRBV2 and TRBJ2-7, the full variable domain is EPEVTQTPSHQVTQMGQEVILRCVPISNHLYFYWYRQILGQKVEFLVSFYNNEISEKSEIFDDQFSVERPDGSNFTLKIRSTKLEDSAMYFCASRDTPQGTEQYFGPGTRLTVT.

The chain combines TRBV28 with TRBJ2-5; the match to TRBD2 covers 10 bases. The CDR3 spans 16 residues. In germline, CDR1 is MDHEN, CDR2 SYDVKM. Losses at the gene ends were 8 bases for V and 5 bases for J; bases not matched to a gene: 14. The CDR3 sequence: CASQSTSGEGLETQYF. The DNA of the CDR3 is TGTGCCAGCCAATCCACTAGCGGGGAAGGCCTGGAGACCCAGTACTTC.

This chain uses TRBV5-1 with TRBJ1-2; maybe TRBD1 (5 bases). CDR1 is SGHRS and CDR2 is YFSETQ in the germline V gene. V was cut by 2 bases and J by 7 bases, with 12 bases left in between. The CDR3 extends over 13 amino acids. CDR3 nucleotides: TGCGCCAGCAGCTTCGGGACGCGTGGTGGCTACACCTTC. It specifies CASSFGTRGGYTF.

This chain uses TRBV30 with TRBJ1-2; D is unresolved. This CDR3 contains 11 residues. V lost 6 bases, J lost 7 bases, and 12 bases lay in between. Germline V lookup: CDR1 GTSNPN, CDR2 SVGIG (reference sequence). CDR3 DNA sequence: TGTGCCTGCCCGAGGCACCGTGGCTACACCTTC. The encoded protein is CACPRHRGYTF. Filled out from reference TRBV30 and TRBJ1-2, the complete variable domain reads SQTIHQWPATLVQPVGSPLSLECTVEGTSNPNLYWYRQAAGRGLQLLFYSVGIGQISSEVPQNLSASRPQDRQFILSSKKLLLSDSGFYLCACPRHRGYTFGSGTRLTVV.

The rearrangement links TRBV2 to TRBJ2-2; possible D gene TRBD1, 5 bases. Germline values: CDR1 SNHLY, CDR2 FYNNEI. Trimming shortened V by 8 bases and J by 0 bases, and 19 bases separated the two germline ends. The CDR3 loop spans 17 amino acids. CDR3: CASGRALDQSNTGELFF. In DNA, the CDR3 is TGTGCCAGCGGCAGGGCCCTTGATCAATCGAACACCGGGGAGCTGTTTTTT.

The CDR3 sequence is CASSPRVGGVYEQYF. CDR3 DNA: TGTGCCAGCAGCCCCCGGGTGGGTGGGGTCTACGAGCAGTACTTC. The gene calls are TRBV7-2 and TRBJ2-7, with D unresolved. CDR3 size: 15 residues. The V gene's germline CDR1 is SGHTA and CDR2 FQGNSA. V lost 5 bases to trimming and J lost 3 bases, with 17 bases between them.

CDR3 sequence (DNA): TGTGCCAGCAGCTCCACCGGGACAGGGAACGAAAAACTGTTTTTT. Amino acid sequence: CASSSTGTGNEKLFF. The chain joins TRBV7-9 to TRBJ1-4; 9 nucleotides agree with TRBD1. The V gene's germline CDR1 is SEHNR and CDR2 FQNEAQ (reference sequence). V lost 4 bases to trimming and J lost 8 bases; unmatched junction nucleotides: 8. The CDR3 totals 15 residues. Full variable domain (remainder filled in from reference TRBV7-9 and TRBJ1-4): DTGVSQNPRHKITKRGQNVTFRCDPISEHNRLYWYRQTLGQGPEFLTYFQNEAQLEKSRLLSDRFSAERPKGSFSTLEIQRTEQGDSAMYLCASSSTGTGNEKLFFGSGTQLSVL.

The V gene is TRBV27, the J gene TRBJ1-2; weak D call: TRBD1 (6 bases). Germline CDR1 reads MNHEY; CDR2 reads SMNVEV (reference sequence). This CDR3 region has 13 residues. Trimming pared 0 bases from V and 7 bases from J, leaving 9 bases between. The CDR3 coding sequence is TGTGCCAGCAGTTTATCGGGGGGGGCTGGCTACACCTTC. Translating gives CASSLSGGAGYTF.

The chain carries TRBV4-1 and TRBJ1-1; D gene uncertain. CDR1 is MGHRA and CDR2 is YSYEKL in the germline V gene. The CDR3 is made up of 14 amino acids. Trimming stripped 0 bases from V and 7 bases from J, with 12 bases between. This CDR3 is CASSQEFEGGEAFF. The CDR3 nucleotides are TGCGCCAGCAGCCAAGAGTTCGAGGGAGGTGAAGCTTTCTTT.

V and J are TRBV27 and TRBJ1-2; no reliable D call. The germline V and J ends were trimmed by 0 bases and 8 bases, with 13 bases remaining between them. The CDR3 covers 14 residues. Germline-derived CDR1 and CDR2 are MNHEY and SMNVEV (reference sequence). Written as DNA, the CDR3 is TGTGCCAGCAGTTTATCGTGGAGGTTGGGGGGCTACACCTTC. Translation: CASSLSWRLGGYTF.

The gene calls are TRBV21-1 and TRBJ2-7; the tabulated D call, TRBD1, remains unverified against the DNA. TRBV21-1 is reported as a pseudogene. The CDR3 is made up of 15 amino acids. DNA for the CDR3: TGTGCCAGCAGCAAATTAGGACAGGGAGGTCGCGAGCAGTACTTC. As protein: CASSKLGQGGREQYF.

This chain links TRBV4-1 with TRBJ2-3, with D uncertain. CDR3 size: 12 residues. CDR1 and CDR2 from the germline V gene are MGHRA and YSYEKL. Trimming took off 0 bases at V and 7 bases at J, with 5 bases between the two ends. CDR3 DNA: TGCGCCAGCAGCCAAGACAGATATACGCAGTATTTT. Translating gives CASSQDRYTQYF.

The V gene is TRBV27, the J gene TRBJ2-2; D uncertain. Trimming took off 3 bases at V and 4 bases at J, with 6 bases between the two ends. The CDR3 loop spans 13 amino acids. Germline CDR1 MNHEY, CDR2 SMNVEV (reference sequence). CDR3 in amino acids: CASSFRATGELFF. The CDR3, as DNA: TGTGCCAGCAGTTTCCGGGCCACCGGGGAGCTGTTTTTT.

The chain has TRBV7-8 and TRBJ2-1; D remains ambiguous. Trimming stripped 1 base from V and 9 bases from J, with 10 bases between. Per germline, CDR1 SGHVS and CDR2 FQNEAQ. This CDR3 has 13 amino acids. CDR3 residues: CASSLVLVLEQFF. The CDR3 DNA reads TGTGCCAGCAGCTTAGTCCTCGTGCTTGAGCAGTTCTTC.

This sequence joins TRBV7-8 and TRBJ2-1, with 8 bases fitting TRBD2. CDR1 and CDR2 from the germline V gene are SGHVS and FQNEAQ. Losses at the gene ends were 5 bases for V and 10 bases for J; bases not matched to a gene: 16. This CDR3 contains 16 residues. CDR3 residues: CASSLSGAGGPWEQFF. The CDR3 region has the DNA TGTGCCAGCAGCCTTTCGGGGGCGGGAGGCCCCTGGGAGCAGTTCTTC.

The chain uses TRBV2 and TRBJ1-5; tentatively, D is TRBD1 (5 bases). The V and J ends lost 0 bases and 11 bases respectively, with 5 bases between them. Germline CDR1 reads SNHLY; CDR2 reads FYNNEI. The CDR3 runs 11 residues. CDR3 in amino acids: CASSEARAQHF. The CDR3 DNA is TGTGCCAGCAGTGAAGCCAGGGCCCAGCATTTT. The entire variable domain, with the rest obtained from reference TRBV2 and TRBJ1-5, is as follows: EPEVTQTPSHQVTQMGQEVILRCVPISNHLYFYWYRQILGQKVEFLVSFYNNEISEKSEIFDDQFSVERPDGSNFTLKIRSTKLEDSAMYFCASSEARAQHFGDGTRLSIL.

The chain combines TRBV9 with TRBJ2-2, with D perhaps matching TRBD1 (6 bases). Germline assignment: CDR1 SGDLS and CDR2 YYNGEE. The CDR3 length is 15 residues. Trimming left V 5 bases short and J 0 bases short, with 11 bases between. Written as DNA, the CDR3 is TGTGCCAGCAGGACAGGTACTGCGAACACCGGGGAGCTGTTTTTT. It yields the protein CASRTGTANTGELFF.

This clone turned up a few times. The chain recombines TRBV7-6 with TRBJ2-2, with D tentatively TRBD2 (6 bases). CDR3 length: 15 residues. V lost 5 bases, J lost 5 bases, and 15 bases lay in between. Per the germline V gene, CDR1 is SGHVS and CDR2 is FNYEAQ. Here the CDR3 DNA reads TGTGCCAGCAGCCGGGACTCCCCGAGGACCGGGGAGCTGTTTTTT. As protein: CASSRDSPRTGELFF. The full variable domain, in which reference TRBV7-6 and TRBJ2-2 provide the parts outside the CDR3, is GAGVSQSPRYKVTKRGQDVALRCDPISGHVSLYWYRQALGQGPEFLTYFNYEAQQDKSGLPNDRFSAERPEGSISTLTIQRTEQRDSAMYRCASSRDSPRTGELFFGEGSRLTVL.

The V gene is TRBV27, the J gene TRBJ2-1; 9 bases are shared with TRBD2. The V and J ends lost 2 bases and 2 bases, in that order; junction bases with no gene match: 7. Germline values: CDR1 MNHEY, CDR2 SMNVEV (reference sequence). The CDR3 runs to 17 residues. CDR3: CASSLMKAGGTYNEQFF. CDR3 sequence (DNA): TGTGCCAGCAGTTTAATGAAGGCGGGAGGGACCTACAATGAGCAGTTCTTC.

The CDR3 DNA reads as TGCGCCAGCAGCTGGGGGGGTGAGCAGCCCCAGCATTTT. Encoded protein: CASSWGGEQPQHF. The V call is TRBV5-1, the J call TRBJ1-5; a weak D match, TRBD1 (5 bases). Trimming took off 3 bases at V and 7 bases at J, with 11 bases between the two ends. The CDR3 is 13 residues long. Germline lookup yields CDR1 SGHRS and CDR2 YFSETQ.